This paragraph reports one T cell receptor beta chain. This sample is part of a study of shared clonotypes between healthy human individuals. Whole-study context: Each donor contributed plates that comprised three CD4 naive, three CD4 memory, two CD8 naive and one CD8 memory.

Germline assignment: CDR1 MDHEN and CDR2 SYDVKM. The CDR3 is 16 residues long. V was shortened by 2 bases and J by 8 bases, with 21 bases between the two germline ends. Profiling relied on immunoSEQ multiplex PCR, and the TCRdb table lists in-frame clones only, not all of them. The profile shows roughly 1 million clones, about 80% of them singletons. This TCR was recovered from a man younger than 30 in good health. Some clones in this sample may be carry-over from other donors' samples. The chain couples TRBV28 to TRBJ1-2, with D tentatively TRBD1 (6 bases). Sequencing was carried out using memory CD4+ T cells from PBMCs. Subset defined: CD45RA-negative fraction. The CDR3 here is CASSLRGAGGKWGYTF. The DNA of the CDR3 is TGTGCCAGCAGTTTAAGGGGGGCAGGTGGAAAGTGGGGCTACACCTTC.